This T cell receptor (beta chain) was captured in a study of blood T cell repertoires in COVID-19. Profiling relied on immunoSEQ multiplex PCR, and the TCRdb table lists in-frame clones only, not all of them. The repertoire includes about 230,000 clones, more than 80% of them detected once, and around 1.3% sits in the top ten. V was clipped by 4 bases and J by 0 bases, with 9 bases between them. This CDR3 has 14 residues. The germline gives CDR1 MGHDK, CDR2 SYGVNS. The origin of this receptor is a woman under 40 with COVID-19, enrolled during active disease. V gene TRBV25-1 combines with J gene TRBJ1-1; possible D gene TRBD1, 5 bases. The sequencing input was peripheral blood. CDR3 region: CASSGQTLNTEAFF. The DNA of the CDR3 is TGTGCCAGCAGTGGACAGACTTTGAACACTGAAGCTTTCTTT.